Listed below are T cell receptor beta chains from one sample, sequenced in a study of T cell repertoires in cytomegalovirus infection. From the reads, TCRdb called clonotypes with MiXCR, one entry per CDR3 protein. The sample includes approximately 140,000 distinct CDR3 sequences, roughly 9% of them seen just once. Sample: PBMCs. These receptors came from a human donor in good health (CMV status not recorded). Some clones in this sample may be carry-over from other donors' samples. Each CDR3 is given with its conserved first and last residue. D genes are given only for firm matches. The size entry is marked missing in some rows and otherwise reads once, few, many or a size class.

TRBV7-2,many,.,TRBJ1-1,TGTGCCAGCAGCTTAGCGCTTATGAACACTGAAGCTTTCTTT,CASSLALMNTEAFF
TRBV7-6,many,.,TRBJ1-1,TGTGCCAGCAGCTTGGCGTTGGTGGGGAACACTGAAGCTTTCTTT,CASSLALVGNTEAFF
TRBV25-1,many,.,TRBJ1-6,TGTGCCAGCGGCGACAGACCTTATAATTCACCCCTCCACTTT,CASGDRPYNSPLHF
TRBV12-3/TRBV12-4,many,TRBD2,TRBJ2-7,TGTGCCACCAAACAGACTAGCGGGGTCGAGGAGCAGTACTTC,CATKQTSGVEEQYF
TRBV7-2,many,.,TRBJ2-1,TGTGCCAGCAGCTTACCCAGCATCTACAATGAGCAGTTCTTC,CASSLPSIYNEQFF
TRBV30,few,.,TRBJ1-5,TGTGCCTGGAGTGTATCTACGGACAATCAGCCCCAGCATTTT,CAWSVSTDNQPQHF
TRBV12-3/TRBV12-4,.,.,TRBJ2-1,TGTGCCAGCAGCCAACCCTCAGGGGACAATGAGCAGTTCTTC,CASSQPSGDNEQFF
TRBV9,few,.,TRBJ1-1,TGTGCCAGCAGCGTAGCTATGGGGGGGACTGAAGCTTTCTTT,CASSVAMGGTEAFF
TRBV25-1,many,.,TRBJ1-2,TGTGCCAGCAGCTACAGGGAAGGATATGGCTACACCTTC,CASSYREGYGYTF
TRBV2,many,.,TRBJ2-7,TGTGCCAGCAGCCCCGCGGGATCTCGGGAGCAGTACTTC,CASSPAGSREQYF
TRBV19,.,TRBD1,TRBJ1-2,TGTGCCAGTAGAGACAGGGCGGATGGCTACACCTTC,CASRDRADGYTF
TRBV2,few,TRBD1,TRBJ1-1,TGTGCCAGCAGTCGACCGACAGGGGGGTATAGTGCTTTCTTT,CASSRPTGGYSAFF
TRBV7-3,few,.,TRBJ1-2,TGTGCCAGCAGCCCTGACAGGAGGAAGGGTTATGGCTACACCTTC,CASSPDRRKGYGYTF
TRBV2,many,TRBD1,TRBJ2-7,TGTGCCAGCAATGACAGGGCCTACGAGCAGTACTTC,CASNDRAYEQYF
TRBV5-1,few,TRBD2,TRBJ2-3,TGCGCCAGCAGCTCCGGTAGCGGGGGCACAGATACGCAGTATTTT,CASSSGSGGTDTQYF
TRBV5-4,many,.,TRBJ1-1,TGTGCCAGCAGCTTAGACGGCTCCGGGGGGGCCCACACTGAAGCTTTCTTT,CASSLDGSGGAHTEAFF
TRBV12-3/TRBV12-4,many,TRBD1,TRBJ2-1,TGTGCCAGCAGTTTGGCTGGGGACAGCAATGAGCAGTTCTTC,CASSLAGDSNEQFF
TRBV4-1,many,.,TRBJ1-4,TGCGCCAGCAGCCAAGATATGGACAGTCAAAAACTGTTTTTT,CASSQDMDSQKLFF
TRBV6-6,few,.,TRBJ1-6,TGTGCCAGCAGTTTCACAGGACCGGATTCACCCCTCCACTTT,CASSFTGPDSPLHF
TRBV28,few,.,TRBJ2-3,TGTGCCAGCAGAACGGGGGGCCCCACAGATACGCAGTATTTT,CASRTGGPTDTQYF
TRBV28,many,TRBD1,TRBJ2-7,TGTGCCAGCAGTTCCCTGGGACAGGGCCCGAGGGAGCAGTACTTC,CASSSLGQGPREQYF
TRBV7-2,many,TRBD1,TRBJ1-4,TGTGCCAGCAGCGGGCAACAGGGGACGGGGGAAAAACTGTTTTTT,CASSGQQGTGEKLFF
TRBV28,.,TRBD2,TRBJ2-7,TGTGCCAGCAGTTCCGAAGCCCGCGGGGGTTTCGAGCAGTACTTC,CASSSEARGGFEQYF
TRBV29-1,.,.,TRBJ2-1,TGCAGCGGGACCGGGACCCCGAGCTCCTACAATGAGCAGTTCTTC,CSGTGTPSSYNEQFF
TRBV6-6,few,TRBD1,TRBJ2-5,TGTGCCAGCAGTTCTGAGACAGGGCAAGAGACCCAGTACTTC,CASSSETGQETQYF
TRBV5-4,.,TRBD2,TRBJ2-5,TGTGCCAGCAGCTTGGATCTAGCGGGTTTCCAAGAGACCCAGTACTTC,CASSLDLAGFQETQYF
TRBV20-1,.,.,TRBJ2-7,TGCAGTGCTAGACAAGTACAGGGTAACGAGCAGTACTTC,CSARQVQGNEQYF
TRBV7-9,few,TRBD2,TRBJ2-3,TGTGCCAGCACTAGCGGGGGTGCAGATACGCAGTATTTT,CASTSGGADTQYF